This T cell receptor (beta chain) was sequenced in a study of CD4+ T cells in melanoma. This clone turned up a few times. The data were produced by immunoSEQ multiplex PCR, yet TCRdb's version contains in-frame clones alone and is incomplete. The repertoire holds around 6,700 clones, with 52% as singletons. Germline lookup yields CDR1 SEHNR and CDR2 FQNEAQ (reference sequence). The V and J ends lost 2 bases and 12 bases respectively, with 10 bases between them. The CDR3 is 12 amino acids. This rearrangement joins TRBV7-9 to TRBJ1-4; the D gene is possibly TRBD1 (5 bases). Sequenced: cells from a culture (not recorded whether cultured in vitro). This sequence was found in a human donor with melanoma. The CDR3 sequence: CASSLQGWELFF. The DNA of the CDR3 is TGTGCCAGCAGCTTACAGGGATGGGAACTGTTTTTT.